The 17 T cell receptor beta chains listed next were all sequenced from one sample in a study of shared clonotypes between healthy human individuals. Profiling relied on immunoSEQ multiplex PCR, and the TCRdb table lists in-frame clones only, not all of them. The data show around 100,000 clones, with just over 65% seen just once and around 25% held by the top ten. Specimen: memory CD8+ T cells sorted from blood. The subset here: CD45RO+ cells pooled with CCR7-negative TemRA cells. These receptors were collected from a woman aged 25 to 39 in good health.

There are many counts of this clone. J is TRBJ1-1 and V is TRBV9; 11 nucleotides line up with TRBD1. CDR3 length equals 14 residues. The junction had 4 bases not matched to a gene; V was cut back by 2 bases and J by 7 bases. Germline CDR1 SGDLS, CDR2 YYNGEE. The CDR3 reads CASSVGQGAFEAFF. Written as DNA, the CDR3 is TGTGCCAGCAGCGTTGGACAGGGGGCCTTTGAAGCTTTCTTT.

This clone appeared once. V is TRBV4-1 and J is TRBJ2-7; 9 bases line up with TRBD1. The CDR3 is 16 residues long. With 1 base clipped from V and 3 bases from J, the junction kept 7 bases outside the gene matches. In germline, CDR1 is MGHRA, CDR2 YSYEKL. CDR3 nucleotide sequence: TGCGCCAGCAGCCAAGGCCCGGGACAGGGAATCTACGAGCAGTACTTC. It is translated as CASSQGPGQGIYEQYF.

The chain links TRBV29-1 to TRBJ2-1; possible D gene TRBD2, 5 bases. Per the germline V gene, CDR1 is SQVTM and CDR2 is ANQGSEA. The CDR3 covers 13 residues. Trimming cost V 0 bases and J 10 bases, with 13 bases left between them. The CDR3 DNA is TGCAGCGTTGAAGATCGGGGTATAGGCGAGCAGTTCTTC. Translated, it gives CSVEDRGIGEQFF.

The V gene is TRBV6-5, the J gene TRBJ2-7, with 10 positions matching TRBD2. In germline, CDR1 is MNHEY, CDR2 SVGAGI. Trimming took 11 bases from V and 1 from J; bases not matched to a gene: 5. The CDR3 has 13 residues. The CDR3 bases are TGTGCCGTGGGAGCGGGAGGGTCCTACGAGCAGTACTTC. It codes for CAVGAGGSYEQYF.

This clone was counted only a few times. The V gene is TRBV28, the J gene TRBJ1-4; D might be TRBD1 (5 bases). The CDR3 has 16 amino acids. Germline V gene sequence: CDR1 MDHEN, CDR2 SYDVKM. Trimming removed 7 bases from V and 8 bases from J, with 23 bases in between. CDR3 in amino acids: CASKTRDGLTKEKLFF. The DNA for the CDR3 is TGTGCCAGCAAGACCCGGGACGGGTTAACGAAAGAAAAACTGTTTTTT.

This chain connects TRBV19 to TRBJ2-1; TRBD2 matches at 7 bases. CDR3 length: 15 amino acids. CDR1 is LNHDA and CDR2 is SQIVND in the germline V gene (reference sequence). V was clipped by 5 bases and J by 8 bases; unmatched bases: 12. The CDR3 coding sequence is TGTGCCAGTAGTCCCATGCGGGAGTGGGAGGATGAGCAGTTCTTC. Protein sequence: CASSPMREWEDEQFF.

V is TRBV30 and J is TRBJ2-2, with 7 bases fitting TRBD2. The CDR3 consists of 16 residues. CDR1 is GTSNPN, CDR2 SVGIG, per germline (reference sequence). Unmatched junction bases numbered 10, after V lost 1 base and J lost 5 bases. CDR3 residues: CAWSAIPGGSTGELFF. In DNA, the CDR3 is TGTGCCTGGAGTGCTATTCCGGGAGGCAGTACCGGGGAGCTGTTTTTT.

In the case of this clone: Other DNA sequences from this sample encode an identical CDR3 as well. The J gene is TRBJ2-7, the V gene TRBV9; 7 bases line up with TRBD2. Germline trimming cut 0 bases from V and 5 bases from J; bases unmatched to any gene: 5. This CDR3 is 14 amino acids long. The V gene's germline CDR1 is SGDLS and CDR2 YYNGEE. CDR3 DNA sequence: TGTGCCAGCAGCGTAGGAGGCGGGAGTGACGAGCAGTACTTC. Residues: CASSVGGGSDEQYF.

The chain joins TRBV5-1 to TRBJ2-7, with D tentatively TRBD1 (6 bases). The CDR3 contains 16 residues. CDR1 is SGHRS, CDR2 YFSETQ, per germline. V lost 1 base and J 2 bases, leaving 16 bases between the germline ends. The chain's CDR3 is CASSLFRTDIPYEQYF. Here the CDR3 DNA reads TGCGCCAGCAGCTTGTTTCGGACAGACATTCCCTACGAGCAGTACTTC.

V usage is TRBV5-1 and J usage is TRBJ2-3, with D unresolved. V was trimmed by 5 bases and J by 1 base, leaving 8 bases between them. CDR3 size: 13 residues. Germline V gene sequence: CDR1 SGHRS, CDR2 YFSETQ. Here the CDR3 DNA reads TGCGCCAGCAGTCCAAAGGGCACAGATACGCAGTATTTT. Translated, it gives CASSPKGTDTQYF.

The chain has TRBV15 and TRBJ2-1; 8 nucleotides agree with TRBD1. V lost 0 bases, J lost 7 bases, and 2 bases stayed unmatched. CDR3 length: 14 residues. Per the germline V gene, CDR1 is LNHNV and CDR2 is YYDKDF (reference sequence). The CDR3 protein is CATSREGQVNEQFF. CDR3 bases: TGTGCCACCAGCAGAGAGGGACAGGTGAATGAGCAGTTCTTC.

The DNA for the CDR3 is TGTGCCAGCAGCTCATCCAGTGGGGACAGGGGAAGGAATGAGCAGTTCTTC. Its protein is CASSSSSGDRGRNEQFF. The rearrangement joins TRBV7-3 to TRBJ2-1; 10 bases align to TRBD1. J gave up 7 bases and V 4 bases, and 13 bases lay outside the gene matches. The CDR3 contains 17 residues. CDR1 is SGHTA, CDR2 FQGTGA, per germline.

The rearrangement links TRBV27 to TRBJ2-5; maybe TRBD1 (5 bases). The assigned J gene may be wrong: the sequence end matches TRBJ2-7 better. Germline values: CDR1 MNHEY, CDR2 SMNVEV (reference sequence). The CDR3 runs 13 residues. As DNA, the CDR3 is TGTGCCAGCAGGAAGGGGCCAACCTACGAGCAGTACTTC. Translation: CASRKGPTYEQYF.

The table lists this clone with many counts. V and J are TRBV7-9 and TRBJ2-7, with D perhaps matching TRBD1 or TRBD2 (5 bases each). The CDR3 runs to 16 residues. Germline V gene lookup returns CDR1 SEHNR and CDR2 FQNEAQ (reference sequence). Trimming left V 0 bases short and J 2 bases short, with 14 bases between. Here the CDR3 reads CASSLAQGRRAYEQYF. CDR3 coding DNA: TGTGCCAGCAGCTTAGCGCAGGGACGACGAGCCTACGAGCAGTACTTC.

The gene calls are TRBV28 and TRBJ2-7; D is tentatively TRBD1 or TRBD2 (6 bases each). CDR1 is MDHEN, CDR2 SYDVKM, per germline. With 10 bases removed from V and 2 bases from J, the gap between germline ends came to 24 bases. The CDR3 contains 16 residues. CDR3 protein: CATLAIRSGEAYEQYF. The DNA for the CDR3 is TGTGCCACCCTAGCCATTCGATCAGGGGAGGCCTACGAGCAGTACTTC.

The CDR3: CASSLWSGNQPQHF. The CDR3 DNA reads TGTGCCAGCAGTTTATGGTCCGGCAATCAGCCCCAGCATTTT. The chain recombines TRBV27 with TRBJ1-5, with D hard to call. CDR1 is MNHEY and CDR2 is SMNVEV in the germline V gene (reference sequence). This CDR3 contains 14 residues. V shed 1 base and J shed 2 bases, with 6 bases lying between them.

This chain uses TRBV27 with TRBJ2-7; TRBD1 aligns across 8 bases. Germline trimming cut 5 bases from V and 7 bases from J; bases unmatched to any gene: 13. The germline CDR1 and CDR2 sequences are MNHEY and SMNVEV (reference sequence). CDR3 length: 15 residues. The CDR3 DNA reads as TGTGCCAGCAGTACTGGACAGGGAGACTCTAGTGAGCAGTACTTC. Encoded protein: CASSTGQGDSSEQYF.